Following are 9 T cell receptor beta chains from one sample sequenced in a study of cytomegalovirus exposure and HLA in healthy donors. The PCR contained 60 Vbeta and 13 Jbeta primers. The repertoire was sequenced with immunoSEQ multiplex PCR; TCRdb's copy has only in-frame clones and lacks some. The table includes more than 110,000 clones, about 78% detected once. Sequencing was done on a sample of PBMCs. The receptors originated from a man between 18 and 35 years old in good health and CMV-seronegative.

This clone has just one count. The chain combines TRBV7-9 with TRBJ2-1, with a tentative D call TRBD1 (5 bases). The V gene's germline CDR1 is SEHNR and CDR2 FQNEAQ (reference sequence). CDR3 length: 14 amino acids. Trimming took off 7 bases at V and 2 bases at J, with 12 bases between the two ends. The CDR3 loop reads CASNHLGAYNEQFF. CDR3 in DNA: TGTGCCAGCAATCACTTAGGGGCCTACAATGAGCAGTTCTTC.

The CDR3 here is CASSLLVVSSGYNEQFF. The CDR3, as DNA: TGTGCCAGCAGCTTGTTGGTCGTATCTAGCGGATACAATGAGCAGTTCTTC. The rearrangement uses TRBV5-6 and TRBJ2-1; TRBD2 matches at 7 bases. Losses at the gene ends were 1 base for V and 4 bases for J; bases not matched to a gene: 11. The CDR3 length is 17 residues. The germline V gene encodes CDR1 SGHDT and CDR2 YYEEEE.

The CDR3 sequence: CASSSGTPPWTQYF. For the CDR3, the DNA is TGTGCCAGCAGCTCTGGGACACCCCCTTGGACCCAGTACTTC. The chain employs TRBV7-2 and TRBJ2-5; the D gene is possibly TRBD1 (6 bases). The germline V gene has CDR1 SGHTA and CDR2 FQGNSA. The CDR3 sequence is 14 residues long. Trimming removed 4 bases from V and 7 bases from J, with 16 bases in between.

The CDR3 DNA follows: TGTGCCAGCAGCCCGAAAACAGGGGTATCGGGGCTTCAAGAGACCCAGTACTTC. Amino acids: CASSPKTGVSGLQETQYF. V gene TRBV7-2 combines with J gene TRBJ2-5; TRBD1 aligns across 7 bases. This CDR3 has 18 residues. The V and J ends lost 5 bases and 2 bases, in that order; junction bases with no gene match: 17. From germline, CDR1 is SGHTA and CDR2 FQGNSA.

The chain uses TRBV11-3 and TRBJ1-1, with 7 bases aligning to TRBD1. This CDR3 contains 16 residues. With V trimmed by 0 bases and J by 0 bases, 4 bases remained unmatched. Germline CDR1 is SGHNT and CDR2 is YENEEA. CDR3 in amino acids: CASSLEDRRVNTEAFF. CDR3 DNA: TGTGCCAGCAGCTTAGAGGACAGGCGAGTGAACACTGAAGCTTTCTTT.

The V and J genes are TRBV29-1 and TRBJ1-1; no definite D call. This CDR3 is 11 amino acids long. Germline V CDR1 and CDR2: SQVTM, ANQGSEA. Trimming took off 3 bases at V and 5 bases at J, with 7 bases between the two ends. This CDR3 reads CSVDVRTEAFF. CDR3 DNA sequence: TGCAGCGTTGATGTGAGGACTGAAGCTTTCTTT.

The gene calls are TRBV6-5 and TRBJ1-1; D not certain. Trimming took 2 bases from V and 1 from J, leaving 8 bases between them. The germline CDR1 and CDR2 sequences are MNHEY and SVGAGI. CDR3 length: 14 amino acids. The CDR3 spells CASSYRGRNTEAFF. The CDR3 DNA reads as TGTGCCAGCAGTTACCGGGGAAGGAACACTGAAGCTTTCTTT.

The chain combines TRBV30 with TRBJ1-6; D gene unclear. Trimming took off 3 bases at V and 8 bases at J, with 11 bases between the two ends. The CDR3 totals 13 residues. Germline V gene sequence: CDR1 GTSNPN, CDR2 SVGIG (reference sequence). CDR3 amino acids: CAWREEEHSPLHF. As DNA, the CDR3 is TGTGCCTGGAGAGAGGAAGAACATTCACCCCTCCACTTT.

This chain connects TRBV30 to TRBJ2-5, with D possibly being TRBD1 (6 bases). The CDR3 runs 14 residues. Trimming stripped 5 bases from V and 2 bases from J, with 15 bases between. Germline CDR1 reads GTSNPN; CDR2 reads SVGIG (reference sequence). CDR3 DNA sequence: TGTGCCTGGGCCGAGACAGGTCTACAAGAGACCCAGTACTTC. It translates to CAWAETGLQETQYF.